Below, 14 T cell receptor beta chains from the same sample are listed, as sequenced in a study of blood T cell repertoires in COVID-19. The method was immunoSEQ multiplex PCR; TCRdb's version includes in-frame clones alone and lacks a portion of them. The sample contains around 200,000 clones, around 87% of which appear only once. The sample was peripheral blood. All receptors derive from a man aged 40-49 years with active or convalescent COVID-19.

For the CDR3, the DNA is TGTGCCAGCAGCTTGGAGAGCGGGGACTATGGCTACACCTTC. As protein: CASSLESGDYGYTF. This chain links TRBV5-6 with TRBJ1-2; no definite D call. The V end lost 0 bases, the J end lost 3 bases, and 9 bases lay between the germline ends. CDR1 SGHDT and CDR2 YYEEEE come from the germline V gene. CDR3 length equals 14 residues.

The chain recombines TRBV6-1 with TRBJ1-4; D not resolved. This CDR3 is 14 amino acids long. Trimming left V 6 bases short and J 8 bases short, with 16 bases between. Looked up from germline, CDR1 is MNHNS and CDR2 is SASEGT. CDR3 residues: CASRTTTSREKLFF. DNA for the CDR3: TGTGCCAGCAGGACTACGACGTCGAGAGAAAAACTGTTTTTT.

The chain uses TRBV24-1 and TRBJ2-2; 11 bases are shared with TRBD1. Looked up from germline, CDR1 is KGHDR and CDR2 is SFDVKD. CDR3 length: 18 residues. V shed 3 bases, J shed 0 bases, and the junction held 5 bases outside the gene matches. CDR3 loop: CATSDVLGQGANTGELFF. CDR3 DNA sequence: TGTGCCACCAGTGATGTGTTGGGACAGGGGGCGAACACCGGGGAGCTGTTTTTT.

The rearrangement links TRBV5-1 to TRBJ1-1; D is possibly TRBD1 (6 bases). The V end lost 4 bases, the J end lost 0 bases, and 13 bases lay between the germline ends. The CDR3 is 15 amino acids. Germline V gives CDR1 SGHRS, CDR2 YFSETQ. The CDR3 spells CASSTGQLMNTEAFF. The DNA for the CDR3 is TGCGCCAGCAGCACCGGACAGCTCATGAACACTGAAGCTTTCTTT.

V usage is TRBV19 and J usage is TRBJ1-4; D is undetermined. Germline V gene lookup returns CDR1 LNHDA and CDR2 SQIVND (reference sequence). The length of the CDR3 is 14 residues. V was trimmed by 3 bases and J by 7 bases, leaving 12 bases between them. The CDR3: CASSIAPGVEKLFF. Written as DNA, the CDR3 is TGTGCCAGTAGTATTGCCCCCGGAGTTGAAAAACTGTTTTTT.

The rearrangement uses TRBV10-3 and TRBJ2-1; 7 bases line up with TRBD1. V lost 9 bases and J lost 7; bases outside the gene matches: 9. The CDR3 sequence is 13 residues long. In germline, CDR1 is ENHRY, CDR2 SYGVKD. CDR3 nucleotide sequence: TGTGCCATAGACAGGGATGATGGGAATGAGCAGTTCTTC. Translated, it gives CAIDRDDGNEQFF.

The chain's CDR3 is CASNSSGGYPDTQYF. The CDR3 bases are TGTGCCAGCAACTCAAGCGGGGGGTATCCGGATACGCAGTATTTT. The gene calls are TRBV21-1 and TRBJ2-3; the DNA was not compared with TRBD2, the D call given in the table. TRBV21-1 represents a pseudogene. The CDR3 consists of 15 residues.

The rearrangement uses TRBV11-3 and TRBJ2-3; 11 bases match TRBD2. From germline, CDR1 is SGHNT and CDR2 YENEEA. The CDR3 contains 16 residues. The V segment lost 5 bases and the J segment 2 bases; nucleotides outside the gene matches: 6. CDR3 bases: TGTGCCAGCAGCCCCCGTAGCGGGGGGGCCACAGATACGCAGTATTTT. Translation: CASSPRSGGATDTQYF.

The chain joins TRBV13 to TRBJ1-3; D uncertain. CDR1 and CDR2 (germline): PRHDT, FYEKMQ (reference sequence). Trimming took off 5 bases at V and 0 bases at J, with 14 bases between the two ends. The length of the CDR3 is 16 residues. This CDR3 is CASSPPDWNSGNTIYF. The DNA for the CDR3 is TGTGCCAGCAGCCCGCCGGACTGGAACTCTGGAAACACCATATATTTT. Looking up the rest from reference TRBV13 and TRBJ1-3 gives the full variable domain: AAGVIQSPRHLIKEKRETATLKCYPIPRHDTVYWYQQGPGQDPQFLISFYEKMQSDKGSIPDRFSAQQFSDYHSELNMSSLELGDSALYFCASSPPDWNSGNTIYFGEGSWLTVV.

This chain connects TRBV7-9 to TRBJ2-7; D ambiguous. Germline lookup yields CDR1 SEHNR and CDR2 FQNEAQ (reference sequence). CDR3 size: 13 residues. The ends were cut back, 8 bases at V and 2 bases at J, with 13 bases in the middle. The CDR3: CASESQLAYEQYF. For the CDR3, the DNA is TGTGCCAGCGAATCCCAACTGGCCTACGAGCAGTACTTC.

The DNA for the CDR3 is TGTGCCAGTAGTATTGGGAGGCAGGGAAGCAATCAGCCCCAGCATTTT. Protein: CASSIGRQGSNQPQHF. This chain joins TRBV19 and TRBJ1-5, with D possibly being TRBD1 (5 bases). This CDR3 region has 16 residues. V lost 3 bases to trimming and J lost 1 base, with 13 bases between them. In germline, CDR1 is LNHDA, CDR2 SQIVND (reference sequence).

This sequence joins TRBV19 and TRBJ2-6; no clear D. V dropped 2 bases and J dropped 0 bases, with 11 bases sitting between them. This CDR3 has 17 amino acids. Germline CDR1 reads LNHDA; CDR2 reads SQIVND (reference sequence). CDR3 nucleotide sequence: TGTGCCAGTAGTATAATCCCAGGCATCTCTGGGGCCAACGTCCTGACTTTC. This encodes CASSIIPGISGANVLTF.

The rearrangement links TRBV27 to TRBJ2-7; TRBD1 aligns across 8 bases. Trimming removed 0 bases from V and 6 bases from J; junction bases left unmatched: 7. Germline V gives CDR1 MNHEY, CDR2 SMNVEV (reference sequence). This CDR3 comprises 15 residues. The CDR3 DNA is TGTGCCAGCAGTTTATCGGGGCAGGGGGCTGGCGAGCAGTACTTC. Encoded protein: CASSLSGQGAGEQYF.

A few counts support this clone. The chain employs TRBV9 and TRBJ2-1; TRBD2 matches 7 bases. Looked up from germline, CDR1 is SGDLS and CDR2 is YYNGEE. Trimming cost V 3 bases and J 7 bases; bases outside gene matches: 4. This CDR3 contains 13 residues. The CDR3 region is CASSGDYSNEQFF. The CDR3 DNA reads TGTGCCAGCAGCGGGGACTATTCGAATGAGCAGTTCTTC. The full variable domain, rest sourced from reference TRBV9 and TRBJ2-1, is DSGVTQTPKHLITATGQRVTLRCSPRSGDLSVYWYQQSLDQGLQFLIQYYNGEERAKGNILERFSAQQFPDLHSELNLSSLELGDSALYFCASSGDYSNEQFFGPGTRLTVL.